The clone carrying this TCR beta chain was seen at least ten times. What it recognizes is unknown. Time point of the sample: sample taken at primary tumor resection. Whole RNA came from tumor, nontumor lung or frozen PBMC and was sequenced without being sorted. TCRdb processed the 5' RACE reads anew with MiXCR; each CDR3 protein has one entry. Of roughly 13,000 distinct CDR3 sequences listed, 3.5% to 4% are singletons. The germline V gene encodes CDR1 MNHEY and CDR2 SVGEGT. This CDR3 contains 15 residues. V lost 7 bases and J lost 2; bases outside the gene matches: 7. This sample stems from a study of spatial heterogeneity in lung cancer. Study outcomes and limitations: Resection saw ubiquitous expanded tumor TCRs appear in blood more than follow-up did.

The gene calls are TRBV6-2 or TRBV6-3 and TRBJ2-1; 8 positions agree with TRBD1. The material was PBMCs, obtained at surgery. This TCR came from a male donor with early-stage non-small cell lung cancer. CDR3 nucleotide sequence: TGTGCCAGCACCCCAGTGGGACAGGCCTACAATGAGCAGTTCTTC. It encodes CASTPVGQAYNEQFF.